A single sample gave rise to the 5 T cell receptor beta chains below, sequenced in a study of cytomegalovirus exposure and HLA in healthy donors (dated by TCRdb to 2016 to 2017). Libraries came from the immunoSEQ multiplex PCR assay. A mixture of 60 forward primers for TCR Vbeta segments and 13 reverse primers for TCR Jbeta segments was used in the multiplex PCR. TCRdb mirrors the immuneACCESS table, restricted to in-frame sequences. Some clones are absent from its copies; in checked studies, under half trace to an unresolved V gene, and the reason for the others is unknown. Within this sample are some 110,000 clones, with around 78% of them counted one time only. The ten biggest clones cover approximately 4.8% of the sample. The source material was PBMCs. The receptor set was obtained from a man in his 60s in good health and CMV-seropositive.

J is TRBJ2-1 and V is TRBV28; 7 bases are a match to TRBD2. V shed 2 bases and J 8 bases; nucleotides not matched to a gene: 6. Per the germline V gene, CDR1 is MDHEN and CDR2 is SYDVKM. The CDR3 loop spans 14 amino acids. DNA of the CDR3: TGTGCCAGCAGTTTAATGGCTAGCGGCTATGAGCAGTTCTTC. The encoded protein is CASSLMASGYEQFF.

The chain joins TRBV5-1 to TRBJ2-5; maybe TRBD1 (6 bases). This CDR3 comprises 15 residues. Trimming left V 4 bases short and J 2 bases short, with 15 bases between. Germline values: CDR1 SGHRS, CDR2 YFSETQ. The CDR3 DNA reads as TGCGCCAGCAGCCCCGGGACAACTCTTCAAGAGACCCAGTACTTC. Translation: CASSPGTTLQETQYF.

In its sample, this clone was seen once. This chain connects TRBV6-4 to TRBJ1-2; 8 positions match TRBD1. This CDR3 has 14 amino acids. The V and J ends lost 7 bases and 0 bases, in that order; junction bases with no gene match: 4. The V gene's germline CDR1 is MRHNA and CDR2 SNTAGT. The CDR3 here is CASTWDRPNYGYTF. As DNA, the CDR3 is TGTGCCAGCACCTGGGACAGGCCTAACTATGGCTACACCTTC.

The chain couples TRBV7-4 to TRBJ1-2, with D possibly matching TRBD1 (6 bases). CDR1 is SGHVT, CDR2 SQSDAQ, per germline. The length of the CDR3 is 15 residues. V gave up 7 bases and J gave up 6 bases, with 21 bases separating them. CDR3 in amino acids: CASTINRVEMDGYTF. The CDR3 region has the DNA TGTGCCAGCACCATTAACAGGGTTGAAATGGATGGCTACACCTTC.

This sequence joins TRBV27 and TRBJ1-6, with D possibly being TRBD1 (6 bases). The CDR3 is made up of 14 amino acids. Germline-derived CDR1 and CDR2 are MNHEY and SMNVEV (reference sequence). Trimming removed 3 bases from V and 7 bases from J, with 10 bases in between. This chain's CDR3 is CASSFGQSNSPLHF. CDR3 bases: TGTGCCAGCAGTTTTGGACAGTCAAATTCACCCCTCCACTTT.